This T cell receptor (beta chain) stems from a study of blood T cell repertoires in COVID-19. Study information: The United States, Italy and Spain supplied acute and convalescent COVID-19 samples. Sample material is recorded as cDNA or gDNA derived from T cells, B-cell-depleted T cells, or PBMCs.

Study processing details: For nucleated cells, counts were estimated from reference gene primer amplification. Sequencing used immunoSEQ multiplex PCR; TCRdb keeps in-frame clones, though not all of them. From that table come the V and J calls and clone size; the DNA was used to work out D and trimming. Counted here are approximately 300,000 clones, around nine tenths occurring once; the ten biggest clones make up 6.5% to 8%. Germline V gives CDR1 MDHEN, CDR2 SYDVKM. V was clipped by 8 bases and J by 9 bases, with 20 bases between them. The CDR3 totals 15 residues. Seattle researchers signed up patients amid active infection and tracked them longitudinally.

This sequence originates from a woman younger than 45 with COVID-19, enrolled during active disease. The sample taken for sequencing was peripheral blood. This chain links TRBV28 with TRBJ1-6; D is possibly TRBD1 (5 bases). As DNA, the CDR3 is TGTGCCAGCGGCGCTGGGACTCCCTGGACTTCACCCCTCCACTTT. Translated, it gives CASGAGTPWTSPLHF.